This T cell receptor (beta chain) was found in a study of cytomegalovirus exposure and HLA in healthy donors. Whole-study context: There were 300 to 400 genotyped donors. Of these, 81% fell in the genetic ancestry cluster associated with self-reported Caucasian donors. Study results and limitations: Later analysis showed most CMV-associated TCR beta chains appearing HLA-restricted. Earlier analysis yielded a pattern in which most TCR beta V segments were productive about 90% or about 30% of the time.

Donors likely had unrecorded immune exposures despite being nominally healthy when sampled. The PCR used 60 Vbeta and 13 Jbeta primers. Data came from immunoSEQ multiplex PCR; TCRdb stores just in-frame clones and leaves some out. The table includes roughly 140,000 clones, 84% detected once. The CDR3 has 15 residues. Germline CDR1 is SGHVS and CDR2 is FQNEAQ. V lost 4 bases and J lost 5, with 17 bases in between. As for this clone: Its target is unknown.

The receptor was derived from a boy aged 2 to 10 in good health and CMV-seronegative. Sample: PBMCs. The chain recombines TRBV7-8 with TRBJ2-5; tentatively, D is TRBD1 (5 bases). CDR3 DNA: TGTGCCAGCAGCTCCCGTAGGGGTACGAGGGAGACCCAGTACTTC. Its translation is CASSSRRGTRETQYF.